Below, one T cell receptor beta chain is given with its context. The target antigen is unknown. The protocol was immunoSEQ multiplex PCR, while the TCRdb copy is restricted to in-frame clones and leaves out a portion. The profile covers about 76,000 clones, with approximately 86% appearing a single time and just over 2.5% taken by the ten largest. The record originates from a study of OX40 agonist ivuxolimab in advanced cancers. Study-level points and caveats: Specificity for antigen went undetermined in the expanded peripheral T cells. Some nonresponders likewise displayed low normalized T-cell clonal expansion.

The study sampled blood at baseline, cycle 4 day 1, and cycle 7 day 1. Germline V lookup: CDR1 MDHEN, CDR2 SYDVKM. The V gene end was trimmed by 1 base and the J gene end by 4 bases; junction bases not matched to a gene: 5. The CDR3 has 15 amino acids. Sequenced material: CD4+ or CD8+ T cells sorted from blood, taken in a trial of the OX40 agonist ivuxolimab. The TCR comes from an adult with an advanced solid tumor such as melanoma, head and neck, liver or kidney cancer. V and J are TRBV28 and TRBJ1-2; 8 nucleotides agree with TRBD1. CDR3 nucleotides: TGTGCCAGCAGTTTATCCTCCGGGACAGGCTATGGCTACACCTTC. It codes for CASSLSSGTGYGYTF.